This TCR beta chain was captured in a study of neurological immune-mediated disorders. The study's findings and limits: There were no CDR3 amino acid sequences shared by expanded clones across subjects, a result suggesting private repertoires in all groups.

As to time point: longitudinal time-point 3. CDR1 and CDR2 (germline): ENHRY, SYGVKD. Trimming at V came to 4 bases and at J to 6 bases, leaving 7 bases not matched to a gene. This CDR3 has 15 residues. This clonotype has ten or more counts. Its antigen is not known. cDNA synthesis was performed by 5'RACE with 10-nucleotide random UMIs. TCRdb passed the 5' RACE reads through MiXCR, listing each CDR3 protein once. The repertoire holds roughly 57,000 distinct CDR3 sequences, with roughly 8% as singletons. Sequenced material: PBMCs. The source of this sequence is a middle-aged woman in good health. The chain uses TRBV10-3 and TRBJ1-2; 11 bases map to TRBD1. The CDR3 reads CAISAHPGQGDGYTF. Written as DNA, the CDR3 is TGTGCCATCAGTGCGCACCCGGGACAGGGGGATGGCTACACCTTC.